This is a list of T cell receptor beta chains from one sample in a study of T cell changes during pregnancy in multiple sclerosis. The data were produced by immunoSEQ multiplex PCR, yet TCRdb's version contains in-frame clones alone and is incomplete. The sample shows some 99,000 clones, around 92% of them seen only once. The specimen was peripheral blood, collected after pregnancy. All receptors come from a female donor in good health, enrolled as a control in a pregnancy study. The CDR3 runs from the conserved cysteine through the conserved F or W.

v_call cdr3_aa
TRBV18 CASSPSPGTGLGYNEQFF
TRBV19 CASSPTVRYYNEQFF
TRBV30 CAWSQQVGNQPQHF
TRBV5-5 CASSPGPSGGYTF
TRBV30 CAWSKRGSRNTIYF
TRBV7-2 CASSSRSSGSYEQYF
TRBV28 CASSSGSSLAKNIQYF
TRBV11-2 CASSLLAGGLIYEQYF
TRBV7-9 CAGLREGMNTEAFF
TRBV29-1 CSVDRGFDEQYF
TRBV7-2 CASSLGRLAASETQYF
TRBV7-2 CASSPGRGEKLFF
TRBV19 CASSDSSEQYF
TRBV10-3 CAIASTSGSYNEQFF
TRBV7-7 CASSPAVRAGASGTQYF
TRBV4-1 CASSSSGDEQFF
TRBV9 CASSVDPGAGGIHNEQFF
TRBV5-4 CASSPPGQGVITGELFF
TRBV7-7 CASSSMRSLNTEAFF
TRBV7-2 CASSLYGGEQYF
TRBV4-2 CASSQDGQREQFF
TRBV6-1 CASSEGGNSPLHF
TRBV6-1 CASNFDRGGQPQHF
TRBV6-1 CASSELQGAVEKLFF
TRBV2 CASSDRTGGINSGANVLTF
TRBV7-8 CASSLVGGRGNTIYF
TRBV30 CASDRGLGEAFF
TRBV2 CIGGDQETQYF
TRBV28 CASLIGTGVKDEQFF
TRBV6-4 CASSESGGAANEQFF
TRBV10-3 CATQSGSYEQYF
TRBV5-1 CASNTGQGQETQYF
TRBV19 CASSSQNTGELFF
TRBV6-6 CASSLDSGFEAFF
TRBV28 CASREGTAREKLFF
TRBV11-2 CASSLELAGGSGELFF
TRBV14 CASSQTTGGRYF
TRBV15 CATSRGLQGPPYEQYF
TRBV5-8 CASSFNRDSPLHF
TRBV5-1 CASSLLTGGNGELFF
TRBV19 CASMKQGAIRNEKLFF
TRBV10-3 CAINREVTDTQYF
TRBV2 CASSEAGTDYEQYF
TRBV14 CASSQDHRGWGYNEQFF
TRBV5-4 CASSLGALGAGYTF
TRBV6-1 CASSEARGQGFSTDTQYF
TRBV7-9 CASSFTGVHEQYF
TRBV6-1 CASSETVRDTYEQYF
TRBV4-1 CASNQGGVKGTEAFF
TRBV5-4 CASSLGGRSGSTEAFF
TRBV2 CASSSDRGGQPQHF